Shown below are 6 T cell receptor beta chains from a single sample sequenced in a study of identifying expanded T cells in peripheral blood. TCRdb's table, derived via immunoSEQ multiplex PCR, lists solely in-frame clones and lacks some. The sample consists of more than 85,000 clones, around 88% of them appearing once. Sample: blood. Source of these receptors: a person aged 18 to 75 in good health.

Ten or more counts support this clone. This sequence joins TRBV9 and TRBJ1-2, with D unresolved. The V end lost 1 base, the J end lost 4 bases, and 11 bases lay between the germline ends. Germline lookup yields CDR1 SGDLS and CDR2 YYNGEE. This CDR3 region has 14 residues. The CDR3 reads CASSVSGSGYGYTF. The CDR3 DNA is TGTGCCAGCAGCGTATCGGGCTCGGGCTATGGCTACACCTTC.

The gene calls are TRBV5-4 and TRBJ2-5; D is uncertain. In germline, CDR1 is SGHNT, CDR2 YYREEE (reference sequence). There are 13 residues in the CDR3. Between the trimmed V and J ends, which lost 0 bases and 4 bases, there was a span of 7 bases. The CDR3 sequence: CASSLAAPETQYF. The CDR3 bases are TGTGCCAGCAGCTTGGCCGCGCCAGAGACCCAGTACTTC.

The chain couples TRBV19 to TRBJ2-6; no reliable D call. The ends were cut back, 10 bases at V and 0 bases at J, with 13 bases in the middle. CDR3 size: 15 residues. The V gene's germline CDR1 is LNHDA and CDR2 SQIVND (reference sequence). The CDR3 DNA reads as TGTGCCACCACTAACCCTAGCTCTGGGGCCAACGTCCTGACTTTC. Translated, it gives CATTNPSSGANVLTF.

DNA of the CDR3: TGTGCCAGCAGCCAAGATCCGACCCGCGGCGGTTCACCCCTCCACTTT. Translated: CASSQDPTRGGSPLHF. This sequence joins TRBV4-2 and TRBJ1-6; D unclear. Germline V lookup: CDR1 LGHNA, CDR2 YNFKEQ. This CDR3 has 16 amino acids. The V end lost 0 bases, the J end lost 9 bases, and 15 bases lay between the germline ends.

The table lists this clone with a few counts. The chain couples TRBV9 to TRBJ1-5, with TRBD1 matching 7 bases. With 0 bases clipped from V and 6 bases from J, the junction kept 6 bases outside the gene matches. This CDR3 is built from 15 residues. CDR1 SGDLS and CDR2 YYNGEE come from the germline V gene. CDR3 in amino acids: CASSVAGTEGQPQHF. The CDR3 bases are TGTGCCAGCAGCGTAGCGGGGACAGAGGGTCAGCCCCAGCATTTT.

The chain uses TRBV5-4 and TRBJ1-1; the D gene is possibly TRBD1 (6 bases). V gave up 4 bases and J gave up 8 bases, with 15 bases separating them. Germline assignment: CDR1 SGHNT and CDR2 YYREEE (reference sequence). The CDR3 runs to 13 residues. The CDR3 nucleotides read TGTGCCAGCAGCCAGGATGGGGGGGCGGAAGCTTTCTTT. Translating it yields CASSQDGGAEAFF.